This T cell receptor (beta chain) was identified in a study of T cell responses to AZD1222 COVID-19 vaccine (dated by TCRdb to 2020 to 2023). General notes on the study: AZD1222 recipients whose second dose came at about 4 weeks and those whose second dose came at about 12 weeks were combined into one group, since spike-specific TCR depth and breadth did not differ between the two schedules. Trial participants were enrolled into age subgroups of 18-55, 56-69 and 70-plus years, which contained 148, 28 and 57 TCR-sequenced participants, respectively. A total of 240 or so trial participants underwent TCR sequencing, of whom more than 200 had received two doses of AZD1222 and roughly 26 had received two doses of the MenACWY control vaccine.

General study outcomes and caveats: The 56-69-year group was small, and its depth increase did not reach significance, likely because of low power. Because no day 14 peak-response samples were available, the repertoires could be characterized only after the peak T cell response. Conclusions about previously exposed vaccinees are limited because only six or seven AZD1222 recipients were SARS-CoV-2 seropositive at baseline. The vaccine-associated CD4 TCRs covered the entire spike protein, and the dominant responses fell in regions 160-218 and 743-854. Participants were mostly white British, with more females than males. The authors suggested clonal diversity may have been underestimated. Epitopes outside the regions mutated in the B.1.351 and B.1.1.7 variants were reportedly recognized by nearly half of the unique spike-specific TCRs. After two AZD1222 doses, spike-specific TCR breadth and depth were significantly higher than at day 0 and than in MenACWY recipients.

The CDR3 regions of human TCRbeta chains were analyzed by immunosequencing. The original pipeline was this. TCRs in the repertoires were compared against a reference library of SARS-CoV-2-specific TCRs that had been generated with the MIRA antigen-specificity platform. Breadth was defined as the fraction of unique TCRs that were SARS-CoV-2-associated. Depth was defined as the fraction of total T cells that were SARS-CoV-2-associated. Using the MIRA data, each spike-specific TCR was assigned both to the spike region to which the TCR was reactive and to a CD4 or CD8 class. Log10-transformed breadth and depth values were compared by one-way ANOVA with Sidak's multiple comparisons tests. TCRdb limited this immuneACCESS table to in-frame rearrangements with V and J called. A share of clones is missing; checked studies link under half to unresolved V genes, and the rest is unexplained. V and J calls plus clone size are reproduced from that table; the DNA served to infer D and trimming. Within this sample are 100,000 to 150,000 clones, with more than 75% of them counted one time only. The top ten constitute under 25% of the sample.

In regard to this clone: Its cognate antigen has yet to be identified. Base qualities were left out, and no much larger clone turns up one base away.

Taken with the paper, the label for time point translates to: baseline before first vaccination. Vaccinee samples came from UK trials COV001 and COV002, including a single-blind randomized controlled phase 2/3 trial of AZD1222 (ChAdOx1 nCoV-19) in healthy adults. Trial participant PBMC samples were collected at day 0 and day 28 after the second dose for TCRbeta chain sequencing. Specimen: peripheral blood, collected on day 0 of AZD1222 vaccination. This TCR was sampled from an adult in good health.

The bases are TGTGCCAGCAGCTTAGCGGGGGGGCCTGAAGATACGCAGTATTTT. This yields the protein CASSLAGGPEDTQYF. This chain is built from TRBV7-2 and TRBJ2-3, with TRBD2 perhaps the D gene, on 7 matching bases. CDR1 and CDR2 (SGHTA, FQGNSA) derive from the germline V gene. The CDR3, cysteine through phenylalanine, is 15 amino acids long. Solely the CDR3 DNA is kept, with 45 bases framed from the first base. A distance of 12 bases separates the germline ends of V and J, which lose 0 bases and 5 bases respectively.